Below, 9 T cell receptor beta chains from the same sample are listed, as sequenced in a study of blood T cell repertoires in COVID-19. Repertoires were generated with immunoSEQ multiplex PCR, while TCRdb's copy carries only in-frame clones and drops some. Of tens of thousands of clones in the sample, roughly 90% were seen once. The sample taken for sequencing was peripheral blood. The source of these receptors is a man aged 50-60 years with COVID-19, enrolled during active disease.

This chain links TRBV5-1 with TRBJ2-1, with D possibly being TRBD2 (6 bases). V lost 4 bases and J 0 bases, leaving 11 bases between the germline ends. In germline, CDR1 is SGHRS, CDR2 YFSETQ. The CDR3 sequence is 15 residues long. DNA for the CDR3: TGCGCCAGCAGCGTGACTAGGAGCTCCTACAATGAGCAGTTCTTC. Translation: CASSVTRSSYNEQFF.

DNA for the CDR3: TGTGCCAGCAGGACTACCACTAGCACAGATACGCAGTATTTT. It is translated as CASRTTTSTDTQYF. The chain couples TRBV6-5 to TRBJ2-3; TRBD2 might be the D (5 bases). CDR3 size: 14 residues. From germline, CDR1 is MNHEY and CDR2 SVGAGI. The germline V and J ends were trimmed by 6 bases and 0 bases, with 10 bases remaining between them.

This chain connects TRBV19 to TRBJ2-2; 9 positions match TRBD1. V dropped 4 bases and J dropped 7; count of bases not matched to a gene: 7. This CDR3 comprises 15 residues. Germline CDR1 LNHDA, CDR2 SQIVND (reference sequence). CDR3 amino acids: CASSTGTGRNGELFF. DNA for the CDR3: TGTGCCAGTAGTACCGGGACAGGGCGGAACGGGGAGCTGTTTTTT.

The rearrangement uses TRBV6-2 or TRBV6-3 and TRBJ1-5, with D perhaps matching TRBD1 (5 bases). The V end lost 5 bases, the J end lost 6 bases, and 8 bases lay between the germline ends. The length of the CDR3 is 12 residues. Per germline, CDR1 MNHEY and CDR2 SVGEGT. This chain's CDR3 is CASSPRVQPQHF. The CDR3, as DNA: TGTGCCAGCAGTCCCAGGGTTCAGCCCCAGCATTTT.

The rearrangement joins TRBV25-1 to TRBJ2-5, with a possible D match to TRBD2 (7 bases). The CDR3 length is 15 residues. V was cut by 3 bases and J by 1 base, with 12 bases left in between. Germline loops: CDR1 MGHDK, CDR2 SYGVNS. The CDR3 DNA sequence: TGTGCCAGCAGTGAGGGCGGGGGCCCCCAAGAGACCCAGTACTTC. Its translation is CASSEGGGPQETQYF.

This chain uses TRBV11-2 with TRBJ2-3; no clear D. The CDR3 is 15 amino acids. CDR1 and CDR2 from the germline V gene are SGHAT and FQNNGV. Trimming took 5 bases from V and 0 from J, leaving 12 bases between them. For the CDR3, the DNA is TGTGCCAGCAGCCCCTTTGGGCAGAGCACAGATACGCAGTATTTT. Translated: CASSPFGQSTDTQYF.

This chain joins TRBV5-4 and TRBJ2-2; 7 bases align to TRBD1. V lost 4 bases, J lost 3 bases, and 12 bases stayed unmatched. The CDR3 is made up of 17 amino acids. CDR1 is SGHNT and CDR2 is YYREEE in the germline V gene (reference sequence). Here the CDR3 reads CASSGGSGTAYTGELFF. In DNA, the CDR3 is TGTGCCAGCAGCGGAGGTTCCGGGACAGCGTACACCGGGGAGCTGTTTTTT.

The chain joins TRBV18 to TRBJ1-3; 12 nucleotides agree with TRBD1. Germline V lookup: CDR1 KGHSH, CDR2 LQKENI. With 3 bases clipped from V and 4 bases from J, the junction kept 7 bases outside the gene matches. CDR3 size: 17 residues. CDR3 amino acids: CASSPLGTGGSGNTIYF. The DNA of the CDR3 is TGTGCCAGCTCACCGCTGGGGACAGGGGGCTCCGGAAACACCATATATTTT.

V is TRBV13 and J is TRBJ1-1; D gene unclear. The germline V and J ends were trimmed by 0 bases and 1 base, with 12 bases remaining between them. The CDR3 contains 16 residues. Germline V gene lookup returns CDR1 PRHDT and CDR2 FYEKMQ (reference sequence). The CDR3 region is CASSLGDWTENTEAFF. DNA of the CDR3: TGTGCCAGCAGCTTAGGGGACTGGACGGAGAACACTGAAGCTTTCTTT.